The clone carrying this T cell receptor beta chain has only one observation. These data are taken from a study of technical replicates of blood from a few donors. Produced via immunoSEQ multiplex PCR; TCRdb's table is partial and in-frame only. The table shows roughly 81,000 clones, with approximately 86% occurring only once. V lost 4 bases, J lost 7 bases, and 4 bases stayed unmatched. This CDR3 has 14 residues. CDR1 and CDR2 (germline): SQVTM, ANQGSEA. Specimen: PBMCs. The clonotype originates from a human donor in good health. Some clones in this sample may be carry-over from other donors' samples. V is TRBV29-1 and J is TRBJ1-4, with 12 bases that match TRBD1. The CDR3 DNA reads TGCAGCGTTGGGGACAGGGGGCCCAGTGAAAAACTGTTTTTT. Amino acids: CSVGDRGPSEKLFF.